This T cell receptor (beta chain) emerged from a study of blood T cell repertoires in COVID-19 (dated by TCRdb to the early 2020s). A note on the overall study: The collaborator samples originated in the United States, Italy and Spain and spanned the acute and convalescent phases of COVID-19. Subjects who had been exposed to COVID-19, were actively infected with it, or had recovered from it provided the deeply sampled blood TCRbeta repertoires that made up the dataset. The repertoires were made available in a free public database intended to serve as a resource for research on the immune response to SARS-CoV-2. The material from the prospective study consisted of cDNA or gDNA derived from T cells, B-cell-depleted T cells, or PBMCs. Samples were obtained from the ongoing ImmuneRACE study (first 160 participants) and from 1,200 or so subjects provided by 6 global collaborators. A de-identified subject ID, COVID-19 status, age in years and sex were almost always included in the sample metadata. Where available, HLA class I and class II types were obtained from metadata supplied by the sample provider rather than from assay-based typing. Beyond this particular receptor, the publication reports: The quantity of clinical and demographic metadata differed by source and by participant and was supplied without curation.

The CDR3 holds 11 amino acids from the cysteine to the phenylalanine. The sequence is cut down to CDR3 DNA, 33 bases in frame from base 1. Deletion took 8 bases off V and 3 bases off J, with a span of 8 bases between the germline ends. Reading the germline V gene gives CDR1 SNHLY and CDR2 FYNNEI. Collaborating institutions collected whole blood in K2EDTA tubes following their own protocols. Collaborator samples were shipped for TCRbeta analysis as frozen whole blood, isolated PBMCs, or DNA extracted from either sample type. A word on this clone: Its target antigen remains unknown. Base qualities were left out, and no much larger clone turns up one base away.

TCRbeta CDR3 regions were amplified from genomic DNA by means of the immunoSEQ Assay, a bias-controlled multiplex PCR. Per the source publication's procedure: The number of nucleated cells in each sample was estimated from the amplification of reference gene primers within the assay. Sequence reads were collapsed and filtered to measure the absolute abundance of every unique TCRbeta CDR3 rearrangement. For each sample, productive Simpson clonality was calculated as the square root of Simpson's diversity index across productive rearrangements. Drawn from immuneACCESS, this table holds only the in-frame rearrangements with V and J called that TCRdb kept. Clones are partly lost; checked studies trace under half to an unresolved V gene and leave the rest unexplained. The D gene and trimming were derived from the DNA, and the V and J assignments and clone size from that table. Within this sample are approximately 250,000 clones, with approximately 87% of them counted one time only. In total, the top ten clones hold around 9.1% of the sample.

This sequence uses TRBV2 and TRBJ2-7; no D gene call is confident. Sequencing was performed on peripheral blood. The TCR originated in a human donor in a cohort sampled during active COVID-19. The bases read TGTGCCAGCGGCTTTGACTACGAGCAGTACTTC. Its translation reads: CASGFDYEQYF.